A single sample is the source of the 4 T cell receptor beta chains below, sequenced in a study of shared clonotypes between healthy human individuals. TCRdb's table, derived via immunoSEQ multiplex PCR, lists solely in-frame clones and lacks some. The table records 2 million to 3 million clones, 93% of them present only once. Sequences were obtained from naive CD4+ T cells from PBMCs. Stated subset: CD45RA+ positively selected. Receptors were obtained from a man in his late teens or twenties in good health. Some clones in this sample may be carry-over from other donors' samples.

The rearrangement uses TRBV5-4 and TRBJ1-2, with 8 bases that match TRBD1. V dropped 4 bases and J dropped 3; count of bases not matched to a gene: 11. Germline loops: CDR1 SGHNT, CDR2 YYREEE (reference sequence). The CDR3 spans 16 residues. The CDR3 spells CASSLGTGGFDYGYTF. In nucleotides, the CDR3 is TGTGCCAGCAGCCTCGGGACAGGAGGATTTGACTATGGCTACACCTTC.

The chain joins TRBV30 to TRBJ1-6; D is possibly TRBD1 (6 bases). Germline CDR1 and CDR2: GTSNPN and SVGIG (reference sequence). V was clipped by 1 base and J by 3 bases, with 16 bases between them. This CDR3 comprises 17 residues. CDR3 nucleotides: TGTGCCTGGAGTGGGTCTCGGCAGGGGATCTATAATTCACCCCTCCACTTT. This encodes CAWSGSRQGIYNSPLHF.

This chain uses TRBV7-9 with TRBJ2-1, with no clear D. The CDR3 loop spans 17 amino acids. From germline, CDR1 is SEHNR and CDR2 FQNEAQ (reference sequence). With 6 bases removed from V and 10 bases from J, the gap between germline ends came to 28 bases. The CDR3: CASSHPGTTTLGKEQFF. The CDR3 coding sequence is TGTGCCAGCAGTCATCCGGGTACCACTACGCTGGGAAAAGAGCAGTTCTTC.

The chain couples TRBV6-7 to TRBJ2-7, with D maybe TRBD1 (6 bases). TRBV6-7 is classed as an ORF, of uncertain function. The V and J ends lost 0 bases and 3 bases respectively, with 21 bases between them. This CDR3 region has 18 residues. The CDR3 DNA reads TGTGCCAGCAGTTACTCCTATTATAGGGGGAACGGAGGCTACGAGCAGTACTTC. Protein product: CASSYSYYRGNGGYEQYF.